This T cell receptor (beta chain) was found in a study of radiation and T cells in renal cell carcinoma. Whole-study findings and limits: Without pretreatment biopsies, baseline tumor clonotype presence was undetermined.

This sample's treatment: 15 Gy SBRT to primary tumor, nephrectomy 4 weeks later. Repertoires were generated with immunoSEQ multiplex PCR, while TCRdb's copy carries only in-frame clones and drops some. Here the sample spans about 9,200 clones, 50% to 75% being singletons. In this sample, this clone turned up a few times. What it recognizes is unknown. From germline, CDR1 is SGHVS and CDR2 FNYEAQ. The CDR3 is 14 residues long. V was trimmed by 5 bases and J by 0 bases, leaving 11 bases between them. The receptor was isolated from a man aged 55 to 70 with renal cell carcinoma. This sample comprised tumor tissue, obtained from a patient whose treatment included radiotherapy and nephrectomy. This chain connects TRBV7-6 to TRBJ2-7, with a tentative D call TRBD1 (5 bases). CDR3 bases: TGTGCCAGCAGCCTACAGGCCAGCTCCTACGAGCAGTACTTC. Its translation is CASSLQASSYEQYF.